This paragraph reports one T cell receptor beta chain. Its antigen is unidentified. These data are taken from a study of T cells in localized non-small cell lung cancer. Regarding the study as a whole: It was uninvolved adjacent lung that showed the highest T cell clonality, exceeding tumor. Only one tumor region went through sequencing, so heterogeneity may still be there.

The method was immunoSEQ multiplex PCR; TCRdb's version includes in-frame clones alone and lacks a portion of them. Here the sample spans about 74,000 clones, approximately 84% being singletons. V lost 1 base and J lost 4, with 17 bases in between. CDR1 SGHRS and CDR2 YFSETQ come from the germline V gene. There are 16 residues in the CDR3. V usage is TRBV5-1 and J usage is TRBJ1-2; D remains ambiguous. The TCR comes from a female donor over 55 with stage I lung adenocarcinoma. Source: peripheral blood, taken before any cancer treatment. CDR3 DNA sequence: TGCGCCAGCAGCTTGCAATACAGCCAGGAGGTCTATGGCTACACCTTC. Amino acids: CASSLQYSQEVYGYTF. The entire variable domain, with the rest obtained from reference TRBV5-1 and TRBJ1-2, is as follows: KAGVTQTPRYLIKTRGQQVTLSCSPISGHRSVSWYQQTPGQGLQFLFEYFSETQRNKGNFPGRFSGRQFSNSRSEMNVSTLELGDSALYLCASSLQYSQEVYGYTFGSGTRLTVV.